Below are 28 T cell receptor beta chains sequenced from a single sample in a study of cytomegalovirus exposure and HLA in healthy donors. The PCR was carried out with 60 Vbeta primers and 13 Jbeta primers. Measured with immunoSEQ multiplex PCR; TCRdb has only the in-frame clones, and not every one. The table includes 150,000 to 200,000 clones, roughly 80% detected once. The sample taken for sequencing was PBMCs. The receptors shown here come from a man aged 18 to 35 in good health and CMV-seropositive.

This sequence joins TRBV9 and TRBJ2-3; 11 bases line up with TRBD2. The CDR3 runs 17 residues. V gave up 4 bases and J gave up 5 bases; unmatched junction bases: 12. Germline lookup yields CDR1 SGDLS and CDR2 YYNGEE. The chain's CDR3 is CASSPRYSGRAGDTQYF. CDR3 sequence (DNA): TGTGCCAGCAGCCCCCGGTATAGCGGGAGGGCCGGAGATACGCAGTATTTT. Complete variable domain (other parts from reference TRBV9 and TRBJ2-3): DSGVTQTPKHLITATGQRVTLRCSPRSGDLSVYWYQQSLDQGLQFLIQYYNGEERAKGNILERFSAQQFPDLHSELNLSSLELGDSALYFCASSPRYSGRAGDTQYFGPGTRLTVL.

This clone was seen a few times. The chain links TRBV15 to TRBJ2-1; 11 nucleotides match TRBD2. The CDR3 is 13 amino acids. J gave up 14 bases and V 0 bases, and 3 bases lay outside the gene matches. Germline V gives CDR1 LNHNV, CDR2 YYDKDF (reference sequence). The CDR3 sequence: CATSRDQLAGEFF. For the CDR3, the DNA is TGTGCCACCAGCAGAGATCAACTAGCGGGAGAGTTCTTC.

In DNA form, the CDR3 reads TGTGCCAGCAGCGTATCGGGGTTCCGCCTAGAAAAACTGTTTTTT. Amino acids: CASSVSGFRLEKLFF. J is TRBJ1-4 and V is TRBV9; D uncertain. This CDR3 contains 15 residues. Trimming removed 1 base at V and 8 bases at J, with 15 bases between. CDR1 is SGDLS, CDR2 YYNGEE, per germline.

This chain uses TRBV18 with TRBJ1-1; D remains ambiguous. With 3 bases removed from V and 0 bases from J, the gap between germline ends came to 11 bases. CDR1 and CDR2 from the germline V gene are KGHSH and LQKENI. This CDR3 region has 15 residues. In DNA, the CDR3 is TGTGCCAGCTCACCCGCGGGCGCAATGAACACTGAAGCTTTCTTT. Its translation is CASSPAGAMNTEAFF.

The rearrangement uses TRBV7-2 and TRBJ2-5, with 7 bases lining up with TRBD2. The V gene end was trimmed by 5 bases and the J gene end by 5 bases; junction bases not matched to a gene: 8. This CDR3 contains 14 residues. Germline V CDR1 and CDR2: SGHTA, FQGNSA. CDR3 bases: TGTGCCAGCAGCCCAGGACCCGGGGGGGAGACCCAGTACTTC. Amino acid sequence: CASSPGPGGETQYF. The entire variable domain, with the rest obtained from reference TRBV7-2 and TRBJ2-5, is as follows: GAGVSQSPSNKVTEKGKDVELRCDPISGHTALYWYRQSLGQGLEFLIYFQGNSAPDKSGLPSDRFSAERTGGSVSTLTIQRTQQEDSAVYLCASSPGPGGETQYFGPGTRLLVL.

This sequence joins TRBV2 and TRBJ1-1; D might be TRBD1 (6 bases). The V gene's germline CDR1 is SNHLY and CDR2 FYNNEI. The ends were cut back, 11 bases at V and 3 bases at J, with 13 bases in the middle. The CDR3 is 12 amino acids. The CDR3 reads CAGGARYTEAFF. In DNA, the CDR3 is TGTGCCGGGGGGGCCCGATACACTGAAGCTTTCTTT. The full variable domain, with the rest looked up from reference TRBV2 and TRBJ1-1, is EPEVTQTPSHQVTQMGQEVILRCVPISNHLYFYWYRQILGQKVEFLVSFYNNEISEKSEIFDDQFSVERPDGSNFTLKIRSTKLEDSAMYFCAGGARYTEAFFGQGTRLTVV.

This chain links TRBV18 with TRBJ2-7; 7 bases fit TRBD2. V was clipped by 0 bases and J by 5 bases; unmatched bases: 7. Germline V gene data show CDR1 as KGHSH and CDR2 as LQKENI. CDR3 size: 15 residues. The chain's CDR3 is CASSPPKAGSDEQYF. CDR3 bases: TGTGCCAGCTCACCACCGAAAGCGGGATCTGACGAGCAGTACTTC.

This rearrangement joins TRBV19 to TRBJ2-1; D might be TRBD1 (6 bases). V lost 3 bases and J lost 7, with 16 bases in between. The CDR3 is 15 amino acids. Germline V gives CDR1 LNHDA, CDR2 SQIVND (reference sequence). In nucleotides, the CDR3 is TGTGCCAGTAGTATGGGGGACATAGCTGGGAATGAGCAGTTCTTC. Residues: CASSMGDIAGNEQFF.

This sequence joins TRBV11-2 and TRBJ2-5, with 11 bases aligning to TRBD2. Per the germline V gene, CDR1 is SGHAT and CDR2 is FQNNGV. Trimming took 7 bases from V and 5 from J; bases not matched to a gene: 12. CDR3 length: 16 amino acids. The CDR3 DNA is TGTGCCAGCAAAGCGGTACTAGCGGGAGTGGGGGAGACCCAGTACTTC. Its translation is CASKAVLAGVGETQYF.

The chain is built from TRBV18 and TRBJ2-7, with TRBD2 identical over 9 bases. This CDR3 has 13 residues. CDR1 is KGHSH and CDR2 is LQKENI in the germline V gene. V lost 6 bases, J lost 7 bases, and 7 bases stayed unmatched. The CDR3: CASSLWTSEEQYF. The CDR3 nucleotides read TGTGCCAGCTCTCTTTGGACTAGCGAGGAGCAGTACTTC.

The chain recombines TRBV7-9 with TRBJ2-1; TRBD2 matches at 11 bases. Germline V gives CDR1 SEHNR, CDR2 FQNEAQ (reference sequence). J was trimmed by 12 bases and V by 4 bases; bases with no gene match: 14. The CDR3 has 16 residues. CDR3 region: CASSSPLVAGGRRQFF. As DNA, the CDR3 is TGTGCCAGCAGCTCCCCCTTGGTAGCGGGAGGGCGAAGGCAGTTCTTC.

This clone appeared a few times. Written as DNA, the CDR3 is TGCAGCGTTGAGCGGGAAGTCCCCGGGGAGCTGTTTTTT. It encodes CSVEREVPGELFF. The chain carries TRBV29-1 and TRBJ2-2, with D possibly being TRBD2 (6 bases). The CDR3 loop spans 13 amino acids. Germline V gene lookup returns CDR1 SQVTM and CDR2 ANQGSEA. V was cut by 3 bases and J by 6 bases, with 11 bases left in between.

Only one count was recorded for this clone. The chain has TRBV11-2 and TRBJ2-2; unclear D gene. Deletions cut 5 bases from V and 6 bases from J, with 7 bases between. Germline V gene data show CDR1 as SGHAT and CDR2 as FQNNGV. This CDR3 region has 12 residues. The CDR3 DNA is TGTGCCAGCAGCCCCCGGGCCGGGGAGCTGTTTTTT. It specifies CASSPRAGELFF. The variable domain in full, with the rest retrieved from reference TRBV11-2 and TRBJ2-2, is EAGVAQSPRYKIIEKRQSVAFWCNPISGHATLYWYQQILGQGPKLLIQFQNNGVVDDSQLPKDRFSAERLKGVDSTLKIQPAKLEDSAVYLCASSPRAGELFFGEGSRLTVL.

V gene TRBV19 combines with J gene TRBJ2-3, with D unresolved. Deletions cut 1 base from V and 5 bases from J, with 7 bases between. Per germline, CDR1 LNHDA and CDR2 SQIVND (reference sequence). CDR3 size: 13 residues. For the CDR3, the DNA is TGTGCCAGTAGTATAGGTTTTAGAGATACGCAGTATTTT. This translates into CASSIGFRDTQYF.

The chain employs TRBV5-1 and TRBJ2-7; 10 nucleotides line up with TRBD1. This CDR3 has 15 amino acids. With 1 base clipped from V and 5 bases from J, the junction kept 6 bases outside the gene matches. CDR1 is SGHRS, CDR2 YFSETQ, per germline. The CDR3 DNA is TGCGCCAGCAGCTTGAGTTCGGGACAGGGGCACGAGCAGTACTTC. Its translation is CASSLSSGQGHEQYF.

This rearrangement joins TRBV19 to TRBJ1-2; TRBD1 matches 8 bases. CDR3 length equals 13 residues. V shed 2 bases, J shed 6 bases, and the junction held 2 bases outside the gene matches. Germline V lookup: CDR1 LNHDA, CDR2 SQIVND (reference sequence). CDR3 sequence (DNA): TGTGCCAGTAGTATATCGACAGGGGATGGCTACACCTTC. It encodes CASSISTGDGYTF.

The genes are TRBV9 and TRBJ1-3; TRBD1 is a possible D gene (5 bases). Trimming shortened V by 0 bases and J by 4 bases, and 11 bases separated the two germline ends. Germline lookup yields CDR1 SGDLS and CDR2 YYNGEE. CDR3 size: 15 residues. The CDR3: CASSVGRASGNTIYF. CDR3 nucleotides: TGTGCCAGCAGCGTAGGCAGGGCCTCCGGAAACACCATATATTTT. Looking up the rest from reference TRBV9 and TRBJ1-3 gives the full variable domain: DSGVTQTPKHLITATGQRVTLRCSPRSGDLSVYWYQQSLDQGLQFLIQYYNGEERAKGNILERFSAQQFPDLHSELNLSSLELGDSALYFCASSVGRASGNTIYFGEGSWLTVV.

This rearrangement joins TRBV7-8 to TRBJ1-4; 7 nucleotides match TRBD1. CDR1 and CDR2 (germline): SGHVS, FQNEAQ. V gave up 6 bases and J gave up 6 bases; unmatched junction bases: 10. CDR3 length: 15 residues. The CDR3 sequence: CASSSLQGKYEKLFF. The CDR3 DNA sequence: TGTGCCAGCAGTTCATTACAGGGGAAATATGAAAAACTGTTTTTT.

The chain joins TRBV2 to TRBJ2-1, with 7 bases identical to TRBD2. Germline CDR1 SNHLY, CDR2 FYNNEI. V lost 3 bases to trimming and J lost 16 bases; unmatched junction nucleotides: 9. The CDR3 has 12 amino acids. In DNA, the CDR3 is TGTGCCAGCAGTGACGATCGGACTAGAGGATTCTTC. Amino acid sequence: CASSDDRTRGFF.

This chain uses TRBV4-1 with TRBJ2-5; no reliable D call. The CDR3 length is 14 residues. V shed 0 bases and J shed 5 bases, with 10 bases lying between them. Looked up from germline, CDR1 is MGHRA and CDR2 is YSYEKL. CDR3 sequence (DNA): TGCGCCAGCAGCCAAGACAACTTTGTGGAGACCCAGTACTTC. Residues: CASSQDNFVETQYF.

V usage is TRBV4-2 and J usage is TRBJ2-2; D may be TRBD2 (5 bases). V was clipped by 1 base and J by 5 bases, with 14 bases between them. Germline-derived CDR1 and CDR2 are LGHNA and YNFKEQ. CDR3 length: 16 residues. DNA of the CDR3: TGTGCCAGCAGCCAAGGGCTAGCTGGGGTGACCGGGGAGCTGTTTTTT. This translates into CASSQGLAGVTGELFF.

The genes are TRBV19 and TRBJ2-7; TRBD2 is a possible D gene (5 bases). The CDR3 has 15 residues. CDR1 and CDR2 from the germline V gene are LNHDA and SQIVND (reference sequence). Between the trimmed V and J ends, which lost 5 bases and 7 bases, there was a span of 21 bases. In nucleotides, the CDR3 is TGTGCCAGTAGTGTCTCGAGGGATCACATGGGGGAGCAGTACTTC. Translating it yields CASSVSRDHMGEQYF.

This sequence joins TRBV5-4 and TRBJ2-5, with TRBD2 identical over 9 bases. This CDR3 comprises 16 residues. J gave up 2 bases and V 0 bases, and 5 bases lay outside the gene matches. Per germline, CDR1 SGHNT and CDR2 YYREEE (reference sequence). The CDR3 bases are TGTGCCAGCAGCTTGGATCTAGCGGGAATACAAGAGACCCAGTACTTC. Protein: CASSLDLAGIQETQYF.

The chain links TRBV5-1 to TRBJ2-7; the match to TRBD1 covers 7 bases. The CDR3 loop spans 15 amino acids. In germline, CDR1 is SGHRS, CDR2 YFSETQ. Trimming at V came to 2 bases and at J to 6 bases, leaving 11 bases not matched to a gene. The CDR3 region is CASSFYDRDAAEQYF. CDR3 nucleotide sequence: TGCGCCAGCAGCTTTTACGACAGGGATGCGGCCGAGCAGTACTTC.

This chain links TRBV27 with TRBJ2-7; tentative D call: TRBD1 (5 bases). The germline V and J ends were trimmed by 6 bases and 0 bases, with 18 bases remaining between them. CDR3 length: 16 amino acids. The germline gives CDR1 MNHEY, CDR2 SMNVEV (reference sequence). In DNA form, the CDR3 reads TGTGCCAGCAGCCCAGGATGGGGCGCGAGCTCCTACGAGCAGTACTTC. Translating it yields CASSPGWGASSYEQYF.

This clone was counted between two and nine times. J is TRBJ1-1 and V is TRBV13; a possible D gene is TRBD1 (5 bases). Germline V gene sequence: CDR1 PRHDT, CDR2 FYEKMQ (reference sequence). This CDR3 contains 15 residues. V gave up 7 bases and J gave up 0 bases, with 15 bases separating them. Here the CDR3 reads CASTPEGTLNTEAFF. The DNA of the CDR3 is TGTGCCAGCACCCCGGAGGGGACTCTGAACACTGAAGCTTTCTTT.

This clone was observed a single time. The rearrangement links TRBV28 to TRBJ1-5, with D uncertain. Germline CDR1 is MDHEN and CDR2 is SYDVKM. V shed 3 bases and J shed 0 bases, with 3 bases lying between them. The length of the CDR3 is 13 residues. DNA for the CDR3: TGTGCCAGCAGTTTCAGTAGCAATCAGCCCCAGCATTTT. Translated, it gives CASSFSSNQPQHF.

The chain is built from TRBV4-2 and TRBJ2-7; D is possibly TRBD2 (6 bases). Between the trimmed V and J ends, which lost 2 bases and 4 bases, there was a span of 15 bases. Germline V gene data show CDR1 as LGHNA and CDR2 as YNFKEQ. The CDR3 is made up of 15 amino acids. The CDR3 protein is CASSQTGLAIYEQYF. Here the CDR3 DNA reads TGTGCCAGCAGCCAAACGGGACTGGCGATTTACGAGCAGTACTTC.